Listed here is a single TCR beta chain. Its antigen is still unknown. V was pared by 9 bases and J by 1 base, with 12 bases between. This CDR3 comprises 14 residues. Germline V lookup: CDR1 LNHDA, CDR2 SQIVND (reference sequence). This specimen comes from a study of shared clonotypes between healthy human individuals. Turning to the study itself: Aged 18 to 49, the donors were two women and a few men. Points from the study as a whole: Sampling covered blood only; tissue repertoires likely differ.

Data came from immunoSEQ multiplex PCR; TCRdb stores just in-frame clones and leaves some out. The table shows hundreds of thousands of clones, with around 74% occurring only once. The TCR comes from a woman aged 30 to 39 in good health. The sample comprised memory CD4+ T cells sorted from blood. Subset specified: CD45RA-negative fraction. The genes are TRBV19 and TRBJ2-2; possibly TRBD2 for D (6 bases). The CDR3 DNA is TGTGCCAGCACCGGGACTCGGAACACCGGGGAGCTGTTTTTT. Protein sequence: CASTGTRNTGELFF.